The present T cell receptor delta chain was sequenced within a study of γδ T cells in repeated Plasmodium falciparum infection. Study conclusions and caveats: The Malian cohort came from a small rural village of predominantly one ethnic group.

Looked up from germline, CDR1 is TSWWSYY and CDR2 is QGS. The CDR3 length is 23 residues. J lost 0 bases, V lost 4 bases, and 25 bases had no gene match. Of note for this clone: Its specificity is not known. A read error likely explains this, since a far larger clone differs by one base. The identical CDR3 is also encoded by other nucleotide sequences in the sample.

Gammadelta T cells were flow-sorted from PBMC into Vgamma9/Vdelta2+ and Vdelta2-negative populations for bulk analysis. TCRdb reprocessed the multiplex PCR reads using CATT. This table holds approximately 50,000 delta-chain clones, around 2% found once. This TCR was sampled from a pool of human donors (malaria-infected and uninfected, not separated). The genes are TRDV1 and TRDJ2; 8 bases map to TRDD3. TCRdb gives no J gene; it was assigned here by matching the DNA to germline. Sequencing was performed on gamma-delta T cells from blood. CDR3 sequence: CALGAMAFLHFTGGPALTAQLFF. The CDR3 nucleotides read TGTGCTCTTGGGGCGATGGCATTCCTCCATTTCACTGGGGGTCCCGCTTTGACAGCACAACTCTTCTTT.